This TCR beta chain was sequenced in a study of tumor-infiltrating T cells and Merkel cell polyomavirus (dated by TCRdb to about 2017). About the full investigation: In Merkel cell carcinoma patients, the study investigated CD8+ T cells specific for the Merkel cell polyomavirus KLL epitope. In 14 to 15 samples, TRB sequencing was done on KLL-tetramer-sorted cells from blood or tumor-infiltrating lymphocytes, along with 12 matched whole-tumor samples. Most whole-tumor samples were obtained as 25-micron curls cut from formalin-fixed, paraffin-embedded tissue blocks. Across the study, one tumor sample was a frozen nodal tumor digest and one was a flash-frozen core biopsy of a metastasis. Varying disease stages were represented at patient presentation, and patients were followed for a median of about 2.7 years (range roughly 1.1 to 6.0 years). Patients received varied, non-standardized therapies including chemotherapy, radiation and immunotherapies. The paper as a whole reports these results and caveats: The study examined just one viral epitope, so T cells targeting other Merkel cell polyomavirus epitopes were not captured. One limitation of the study is the small sample size (n = 12 patients). A significant MCC-specific survival advantage (P = 0.0051) was associated with a greater number of unique KLL-specific clonotypes in tumors (about 5-110 vs 0-3). A higher fraction of KLL-specific T cells within tumors (about 1.8-20% versus about 0-0.15%) was associated with significantly better MCC-specific survival. KLL-specific TRB repertoires were diverse and largely private, with only one public clonotype among 397 unique sequences, shared by two patients.

Robust positive staining for Merkel cell polyomavirus Large T antigen was observed by immunohistochemistry in the tumors of all patients. About a dozen Merkel cell carcinoma patients were included, each with robust KLL-tetramer+ populations (above 0.04% of CD8+ T cells) in blood and/or cultured TIL. Every patient was Caucasian, and patient ages had a median of roughly 66 years and ranged from roughly 45 to 77 years. For patients with unknown primaries who presented with nodal disease, or in cases where primary tissue was insufficient, lymph node tumors were analyzed. Based on the germline V gene, the CDR1 and CDR2 sequences are SGHNT and YENEEA. The CDR3 has 9 amino acids, counting the end cysteine and phenylalanine. Of all the DNA, just the CDR3 is kept, 27 bases in frame from base 1. Relative to germline, V is 8 bases shorter and J is 10 bases shorter, with 6 bases between their ends. As for this clone: The target of this receptor is not known. Base qualities are not recorded, but no much larger clone differs from it by a single base.

The library was built by means of the immunoSEQ multiplex PCR assay. Genomic DNA extraction, TRB sequencing and normalization were performed by Adaptive Biotechnologies (Seattle, WA). On the authors' methods: Clonality was computed as one minus Shannon entropy of productive TRB sequences normalized by log2 of unique productive sequences. KLL-specific clonotypes in tumors were identified by matching TCRbeta CDR3 amino acid sequences with those from each patient's tetramer-sorted sample. Here the immuneACCESS table is served through TCRdb, limited to in-frame sequences with V and J called. Missing clones are a known gap in these copies; in checked studies unresolved V genes cover under half, and the rest lacks a known reason. V and J calls and clone size are given by that table; D and trimming were obtained from the DNA. The sample table holds some 25,000 clones, of which about 85% were seen once. More than 2.5% of the sample belongs to the ten largest clones.

The specimen sequenced was lymph node tissue. This TCR derives from a man between 45 and 60 years old with Merkel cell carcinoma. The chain uses TRBV11-3 and TRBJ1-5; no D gene is confidently identified. Here the CDR3 is given as CASFLPQHF. The nucleotide sequence is given as TGTGCCAGCTTCCTCCCCCAGCATTTT.